This T cell receptor beta chain was retrieved from a study of blood T cell repertoires in COVID-19 (dated by TCRdb to 2018 to 2021). Background for the entire study: The collaborator samples originated in the United States, Italy and Spain and spanned the acute and convalescent phases of COVID-19. The material from the prospective study consisted of cDNA or gDNA derived from T cells, B-cell-depleted T cells, or PBMCs. The dataset comprised deeply sampled blood TCRbeta repertoires from subjects exposed to, actively infected with, or recovered from COVID-19. A freely available public database, intended as a resource for researchers studying the immune response to SARS-CoV-2, is where the repertoires were released. The samples were drawn from the first 160 participants of the ongoing ImmuneRACE study and from more than 1,000 subjects provided by 6 global collaborators. Sample metadata almost always included a de-identified subject ID, COVID-19 status, age in years and sex. Where HLA class I and class II types were available, the types were taken from metadata supplied by the sample provider, not from assay-based typing. Summary of the overall study and its limitations: How much clinical and demographic metadata was included differed by source and by participant, and the metadata was provided uncurated.

TCRbeta CDR3 regions were amplified from genomic DNA using the immunoSEQ Assay, a bias-controlled multiplex PCR. The published analysis was carried out like this. The number of nucleated cells in each sample was estimated by amplification of reference gene primers within the assay. Sequence reads were collapsed and filtered to measure the absolute abundance of every unique TCRbeta CDR3 rearrangement. Productive Simpson clonality was computed per sample as the square root of Simpson's diversity index over productive rearrangements. Drawn from immuneACCESS, this table holds only the in-frame rearrangements with V and J called that TCRdb kept. Clones are partly lost; checked studies trace under half to an unresolved V gene and leave the rest unexplained. V, J and clone size were drawn from that table, and D and trimming were deduced from the DNA. Across this sample there are around 100,000 clones, with roughly 89% seen only once. The ten top clones hold less than 2% of the sample.

Note on this clone: The clone's antigen remains unknown. Base qualities are missing; no much larger clone stands one base away.

From the cysteine through the phenylalanine, the CDR3 covers 14 amino acids. Only the CDR3 portion is preserved as DNA: 42 bases, with reading frame beginning at the first base. The germline V gene sets CDR1 to SGHAT and CDR2 to FQNNGV. V is shortened by 4 bases, J by 8 bases, and the region joining them spans 17 bases. One collaborating source in Seattle enrolled patients while the patients were actively infected and followed the patients over time throughout the course of disease. Each collaborating institution followed its own protocols to collect whole blood in K2EDTA tubes. For TCRbeta analysis, collaborators shipped samples as frozen whole blood, isolated PBMCs, or DNA extracted from either of those sample types.

Sequenced input: peripheral blood. This TCR was recovered from a woman in her fifties or sixties with COVID-19, enrolled during active disease. The rearranged segments are TRBV11-2 and TRBJ1-2, with an unclear D gene assignment. The encoded CDR3 is CASSYAAQQQGYTF. The DNA reads as follows: TGTGCCAGCAGCTACGCCGCTCAACAGCAAGGCTACACCTTC.